The rows below give T cell receptor beta chains drawn from one sample of a study of CD8 T cells in ankylosing spondylitis. TCRdb re-called the 5' RACE reads with MiXCR, one entry per CDR3 protein. The data hold fewer than 200,000 distinct CDR3 sequences, with roughly 18% observed a single time. The sequencing input was blood, either unsorted or a sorted T cell fraction (not recorded which). All receptors derive from a male donor with ankylosing spondylitis or in good health (not recorded which). Each CDR3 is given with its conserved first and last residue. A D gene is named only where the DNA matches it firmly. A clone size is listed for some rows: how often the clone was seen (once, few, many), or a class if it is expanded.

d_call: TRBD1
j_call: TRBJ2-3
clone_size: once
v_call: TRBV3-1
cdr3_nt: TGTGCCAGCAGTCGGACAGGGCTCGCAGATACGCAGTATTTT
cdr3_aa: CASSRTGLADTQYF

d_call: NA
j_call: TRBJ1-2
clone_size: many
v_call: TRBV5-1
cdr3_nt: TGCGCCAGCAGCTTGTCGGACGGGAACTATGGCTACACCTTC
cdr3_aa: CASSLSDGNYGYTF

d_call: TRBD2
j_call: TRBJ2-2
clone_size: few
v_call: TRBV10-3
cdr3_nt: TGTGCCACCCGGGAGGACACCGGGGAGCTGTTTTTT
cdr3_aa: CATREDTGELFF

d_call: NA
j_call: TRBJ1-2
clone_size: NA
v_call: TRBV27
cdr3_nt: TGTGCCAGCAGTTTCGCGGTTAACTATGGCTACACCTTC
cdr3_aa: CASSFAVNYGYTF

d_call: TRBD1
j_call: TRBJ2-7
clone_size: many
v_call: TRBV5-1
cdr3_nt: TGCGCCAGCAGCTCTACGGGACAGGGGCGGTACGAGCAGTACTTC
cdr3_aa: CASSSTGQGRYEQYF

d_call: NA
j_call: TRBJ2-6
clone_size: few
v_call: TRBV5-1
cdr3_nt: TGCGCCAGCAGCTTGGGGTCCCAGGGTTCTGGGGCCAACGTCCTGACTTTC
cdr3_aa: CASSLGSQGSGANVLTF

d_call: TRBD1
j_call: TRBJ1-2
clone_size: many
v_call: TRBV20-1
cdr3_nt: TGCAGTGCTATTCAGGGGGACTATGGCTACACCTTC
cdr3_aa: CSAIQGDYGYTF

d_call: TRBD1
j_call: TRBJ1-5
clone_size: NA
v_call: TRBV25-1
cdr3_nt: TGTGCCAGCGGAGGACAGGGAAATCAGCCCCAGCATTTT
cdr3_aa: CASGGQGNQPQHF

d_call: TRBD1
j_call: TRBJ2-2
clone_size: NA
v_call: TRBV6-5
cdr3_nt: TGTGCCAGCAGTTACGTGGGACAGGGGGCGATCGGGGAGCTGTTTTTT
cdr3_aa: CASSYVGQGAIGELFF

d_call: NA
j_call: TRBJ1-2
clone_size: NA
v_call: TRBV25-1
cdr3_nt: TGTGCCAGCAGCTATGGAGGGTTCTATGGCTACACCTTC
cdr3_aa: CASSYGGFYGYTF

d_call: TRBD1
j_call: TRBJ2-1
clone_size: many
v_call: TRBV29-1
cdr3_nt: TGCAGCGCCTTGGGACAGGCCTCCTACAATGAGCAGTTCTTC
cdr3_aa: CSALGQASYNEQFF

d_call: TRBD1
j_call: TRBJ2-3
clone_size: few
v_call: TRBV18
cdr3_nt: TGTGCCAGCGAGGACAGGGCCTACACAGATACGCAGTATTTT
cdr3_aa: CASEDRAYTDTQYF

d_call: NA
j_call: TRBJ2-2
clone_size: NA
v_call: TRBV28
cdr3_nt: TGTGCCAGGCTAGACACCGGGGAGCTGTTTTTT
cdr3_aa: CARLDTGELFF

d_call: TRBD2
j_call: TRBJ2-2
clone_size: NA
v_call: TRBV24-1
cdr3_nt: TGTGCCACCAGTGATTTGCTCCTAGCGGGAGACCTTACCGGGGAGCTGTTTTTT
cdr3_aa: CATSDLLLAGDLTGELFF

d_call: NA
j_call: TRBJ2-1
clone_size: many
v_call: TRBV10-3
cdr3_nt: TGTGCCATCAGAGAGGGTAACAATGAGCAGTTCTTC
cdr3_aa: CAIREGNNEQFF

d_call: NA
j_call: TRBJ2-3
clone_size: NA
v_call: TRBV29-1
cdr3_nt: TGCAGCGTTGTTTGGAGGCGGGCCTCAGATACGCAGTATTTT
cdr3_aa: CSVVWRRASDTQYF

d_call: NA
j_call: TRBJ2-1
clone_size: many
v_call: TRBV5-6
cdr3_nt: TGTGCCAGCAGCGGGCTAATAGGCTACAATGAGCAGTTCTTC
cdr3_aa: CASSGLIGYNEQFF

d_call: NA
j_call: TRBJ2-1
clone_size: few
v_call: TRBV5-1
cdr3_nt: TGCGCCAGCAGCTCGGCGGCTGAATACAATGAGCAGTTCTTC
cdr3_aa: CASSSAAEYNEQFF

d_call: TRBD2
j_call: TRBJ2-7
clone_size: few
v_call: TRBV2
cdr3_nt: TGTGCCAGCAGTGAGGGTAACCCCGCTAGCGGGAGGGCGGCGCAGTACTTC
cdr3_aa: CASSEGNPASGRAAQYF

d_call: NA
j_call: TRBJ2-7
clone_size: many
v_call: TRBV28
cdr3_nt: TGTGCCAGCAGTTTAATGAGGGGGAGCTCCTACGAGCAGTACTTC
cdr3_aa: CASSLMRGSSYEQYF

d_call: NA
j_call: TRBJ1-1
clone_size: many
v_call: TRBV24-1
cdr3_nt: TGTGCCACCAGTGACCAGTACACTGAAGCTTTCTTT
cdr3_aa: CATSDQYTEAFF

d_call: NA
j_call: TRBJ1-5
clone_size: NA
v_call: TRBV10-3
cdr3_nt: TGTGCCATCAGTGAGTCGGGGAGGGCGGGCAATCAGCCCCAGCATTTT
cdr3_aa: CAISESGRAGNQPQHF

d_call: NA
j_call: TRBJ1-6
clone_size: NA
v_call: TRBV2
cdr3_nt: TGTGCCAGCAGTGAGGAGGGCTGGAATTCACCCCTCCACTTT
cdr3_aa: CASSEEGWNSPLHF

d_call: TRBD2
j_call: TRBJ2-3
clone_size: many
v_call: TRBV29-1
cdr3_nt: TGCAGCGTTAGCGGGAGGGTGAATACAGATACGCAGTATTTT
cdr3_aa: CSVSGRVNTDTQYF

d_call: NA
j_call: TRBJ2-5
clone_size: NA
v_call: TRBV20-1
cdr3_nt: TGCAGTGCTAGGCTGGGGTTCGAGACCCAGTACTTC
cdr3_aa: CSARLGFETQYF

d_call: NA
j_call: TRBJ1-1
clone_size: few
v_call: TRBV29-1
cdr3_nt: TGCAGCGTTGCCCCGTCAGGGTTGAACACTGAAGCTTTCTTT
cdr3_aa: CSVAPSGLNTEAFF

d_call: NA
j_call: TRBJ2-1
clone_size: many
v_call: TRBV20-1
cdr3_nt: TGCAGTGCCGGAGTCGGGCTAGTCTACAATGAGCAGTTCTTC
cdr3_aa: CSAGVGLVYNEQFF

d_call: NA
j_call: TRBJ2-3
clone_size: many
v_call: TRBV12-3/TRBV12-4
cdr3_nt: TGTGCCAGCAGTCCAATTACGGATACGCAGTATTTT
cdr3_aa: CASSPITDTQYF

d_call: TRBD1
j_call: TRBJ1-1
clone_size: NA
v_call: TRBV6-6
cdr3_nt: TGTGCCAGCACTAAAGGTTCGGACAGGTGGGCGGACACTGAAGCTTTCTTT
cdr3_aa: CASTKGSDRWADTEAFF

d_call: TRBD2
j_call: TRBJ2-1
clone_size: NA
v_call: TRBV2
cdr3_nt: TGTGCCAGCAGTGAAAATCGGGAGGGCAATGAGCAGTTCTTC
cdr3_aa: CASSENREGNEQFF

d_call: NA
j_call: TRBJ2-5
clone_size: NA
v_call: TRBV5-1
cdr3_nt: TGCGCCAGCAGCTTGGGCATTCAGGGGCTCCAAGAGACCCGGTACTTC
cdr3_aa: CASSLGIQGLQETRYF

d_call: TRBD2
j_call: TRBJ2-1
clone_size: NA
v_call: TRBV10-3
cdr3_nt: TGTGCCATCAGTGCACTAGCGGACAATGAGCAGTTCTTC
cdr3_aa: CAISALADNEQFF

d_call: NA
j_call: TRBJ2-5
clone_size: NA
v_call: TRBV6-5
cdr3_nt: TGTGCCAGCAGTTACTCGGGCCAGGTTAGCCTGGAGACCCAGTACTTC
cdr3_aa: CASSYSGQVSLETQYF

d_call: NA
j_call: TRBJ1-1
clone_size: many
v_call: TRBV20-1
cdr3_nt: TGCAGTGTACAGGGTTACGACACTGAAGCTTTCTTT
cdr3_aa: CSVQGYDTEAFF

d_call: TRBD2
j_call: TRBJ2-1
clone_size: many
v_call: TRBV24-1
cdr3_nt: TGTGCCACCAGTGATGAAAGGCTAGCGGGAGTAGGCGAGCAGTTCTTC
cdr3_aa: CATSDERLAGVGEQFF

d_call: NA
j_call: TRBJ2-7
clone_size: many
v_call: TRBV11-1
cdr3_nt: TGTGCCAGCAGCTCAGGGGTACAGGTCATCTACGAGCAGTACTTC
cdr3_aa: CASSSGVQVIYEQYF

d_call: TRBD1
j_call: TRBJ2-3
clone_size: NA
v_call: TRBV11-2
cdr3_nt: TGTGCCAGCAGCTTAGGACAGGGGCACACAGATACGCAGTATTTT
cdr3_aa: CASSLGQGHTDTQYF

d_call: NA
j_call: TRBJ1-6
clone_size: NA
v_call: TRBV6-5
cdr3_nt: TGTGCCAGCAGTTATGGCGGCAGGGAAGGATCACCCCTCCACTTT
cdr3_aa: CASSYGGREGSPLHF

d_call: NA
j_call: TRBJ2-3
clone_size: many
v_call: TRBV5-1
cdr3_nt: TGCGCCAGCAGCTGGGGATCCCTCAGAGATACGCAGTATTTT
cdr3_aa: CASSWGSLRDTQYF

d_call: NA
j_call: TRBJ1-2
clone_size: many
v_call: TRBV20-1
cdr3_nt: TGCAGTGCTAGAGATCTGCGGAGGGGGTCTTCTAATGGCTACACCTTC
cdr3_aa: CSARDLRRGSSNGYTF

d_call: NA
j_call: TRBJ2-5
clone_size: many
v_call: TRBV4-1
cdr3_nt: TGCGCCAGCAGCCAAGATGTGGAGACCCAGTACTTC
cdr3_aa: CASSQDVETQYF

d_call: NA
j_call: TRBJ2-1
clone_size: many
v_call: TRBV29-1
cdr3_nt: TGCAGCGTTTTCCTGTCCCGCAATGAGCAGTTCTTC
cdr3_aa: CSVFLSRNEQFF

d_call: TRBD2
j_call: TRBJ2-1
clone_size: NA
v_call: TRBV5-1
cdr3_nt: TGCGCCAGCAGCTTGGGGACTAGCCTCAACTACAATGAGCAGTTCTTC
cdr3_aa: CASSLGTSLNYNEQFF

d_call: NA
j_call: TRBJ2-1
clone_size: many
v_call: TRBV29-1
cdr3_nt: TGCAGCGTAAAGAGGGGAAATGAGCAGTTCTTC
cdr3_aa: CSVKRGNEQFF

d_call: TRBD1
j_call: TRBJ2-2
clone_size: many
v_call: TRBV14
cdr3_nt: TGTGCCAGCAGCCGAGACCTTCTAAGGCAGGGGGCCACCGGGGAGCTGTTTTTT
cdr3_aa: CASSRDLLRQGATGELFF

d_call: NA
j_call: TRBJ1-1
clone_size: NA
v_call: TRBV7-9
cdr3_nt: TGTGCCAGCAGCTTAGAAGGGAGAACGAACACTGAAGCTTTCTTT
cdr3_aa: CASSLEGRTNTEAFF

d_call: TRBD2
j_call: TRBJ2-4
clone_size: few
v_call: TRBV29-1
cdr3_nt: TGCAGCGTCCGGGAGGGGAACAAAAACATTCAGTACTTC
cdr3_aa: CSVREGNKNIQYF

d_call: NA
j_call: TRBJ2-3
clone_size: few
v_call: TRBV7-2
cdr3_nt: TGTGCCAGCAGCTTAACACAGCGGACAGATACGCAGTATTTT
cdr3_aa: CASSLTQRTDTQYF

d_call: TRBD2
j_call: TRBJ2-5
clone_size: NA
v_call: TRBV5-1
cdr3_nt: TGCGCCAGCAGCTTGGGGATGACTAGCGGACAAGAGACCCAGTACTTC
cdr3_aa: CASSLGMTSGQETQYF